Presented here are 17 T cell receptor beta chains from one specimen sequenced in a study of shared clonotypes between healthy human individuals. The assay was immunoSEQ multiplex PCR, and TCRdb's table has in-frame clones only and misses some. The table records roughly 2.5 million clones, over 85% of them present only once. The sample taken for sequencing was naive CD4+ T cells sorted from blood. Specified subset: CD45RA+ positively selected. These receptors originate from a man aged 18 to 30 in good health.

The J gene is TRBJ1-2, the V gene TRBV6-1; TRBD1 matches 8 bases. V was pared by 7 bases and J by 3 bases, with 7 bases of the junction left unmatched. Germline CDR1 MNHNS, CDR2 SASEGT. This CDR3 has 14 residues. CDR3 sequence reads: CASNIDRGYYGYTF. For the CDR3, the DNA is TGTGCCAGCAATATCGACAGGGGATACTATGGCTACACCTTC.

This clone occurred once. V usage is TRBV18 and J usage is TRBJ1-5; possible D gene TRBD1, 6 bases. The CDR3 spans 15 residues. V lost 6 bases and J lost 1, with 13 bases in between. Germline V lookup: CDR1 KGHSH, CDR2 LQKENI. CDR3 coding DNA: TGTGCCAGCTCCCGGGGGGCCACGAGCAATCAGCCCCAGCATTTT. Its translation is CASSRGATSNQPQHF.

This chain links TRBV28 with TRBJ1-6; 8 bases are a match to TRBD1. Per the germline V gene, CDR1 is MDHEN and CDR2 is SYDVKM. J lost 10 bases, V lost 6 bases, and 11 bases had no gene match. This CDR3 is 15 amino acids long. Here the CDR3 reads CASRLTGGFYSPLHF. The CDR3 nucleotides are TGTGCCAGCAGACTTACAGGGGGATTCTACTCACCCCTCCACTTT. Full variable domain (remainder filled in from reference TRBV28 and TRBJ1-6): DVKVTQSSRYLVKRTGEKVFLECVQDMDHENMFWYRQDPGLGLRLIYFSYDVKMKEKGDIPEGYSVSREKKERFSLILESASTNQTSMYLCASRLTGGFYSPLHFGNGTRLTVT.

The rearrangement links TRBV4-1 to TRBJ2-3; 7 bases map to TRBD1. After removal of 0 bases from V and 5 bases from J, the junction contained 8 bases not matched to a gene. This CDR3 is 16 amino acids long. CDR1 and CDR2 from the germline V gene are MGHRA and YSYEKL. The chain's CDR3 is CASSQDLNRGVDTQYF. CDR3 in DNA: TGCGCCAGCAGCCAAGATCTAAACAGGGGAGTAGATACGCAGTATTTT.

V is TRBV15 and J is TRBJ2-5; TRBD2 agrees at 11 bases. The germline gives CDR1 LNHNV, CDR2 YYDKDF (reference sequence). V lost 0 bases and J lost 5; bases outside the gene matches: 5. This CDR3 comprises 16 residues. CDR3 nucleotides: TGTGCCACCAGCAGAGATCGTAGCGGGGGGGGTGAGACCCAGTACTTC. It yields the protein CATSRDRSGGGETQYF.

The chain uses TRBV28 and TRBJ2-3; D possibly corresponds to TRBD2 (6 bases). The CDR3 sequence is 14 residues long. The V and J ends lost 6 bases and 1 base respectively, with 11 bases between them. Germline CDR1 and CDR2: MDHEN and SYDVKM. The CDR3 coding sequence is TGTGCCAGCAGGACGGGGACTCGCACAGATACGCAGTATTTT. This translates into CASRTGTRTDTQYF.

This sequence joins TRBV28 and TRBJ2-7; perhaps TRBD1 as D (5 bases). Germline V gene data show CDR1 as MDHEN and CDR2 as SYDVKM. The CDR3 has 14 amino acids. V was clipped by 5 bases and J by 0 bases, with 11 bases between them. DNA for the CDR3: TGTGCCAGCAGTACAGGTACCTTCTCCTACGAGCAGTACTTC. Its protein product is CASSTGTFSYEQYF.

V gene TRBV28 combines with J gene TRBJ2-5, with D tentatively TRBD2 (7 bases). Trimming took off 5 bases at V and 5 bases at J, with 15 bases between the two ends. Germline V CDR1 and CDR2: MDHEN, SYDVKM. The CDR3 consists of 14 residues. The CDR3 DNA reads TGTGCCAGCAGTCAAGCGGGAAGGGGGGAGACCCAGTACTTC. This sequence encodes CASSQAGRGETQYF.

This clone was seen just once. V and J are TRBV4-3 and TRBJ2-2; 11 bases map to TRBD1. The CDR3 has 15 amino acids. CDR1 and CDR2 (germline): LGHNA, YSLEER. The trim removed 4 bases at V and 6 bases at J, leaving 4 bases unmatched. As DNA, the CDR3 is TGCGCCAGCAGCCCCGGACAGGGGGCAGCCGGGGAGCTGTTTTTT. Protein sequence: CASSPGQGAAGELFF.

The chain joins TRBV5-8 to TRBJ1-2; D uncertain. CDR3 length equals 16 residues. The germline V gene has CDR1 SGHTS and CDR2 YDEGEE. V lost 0 bases to trimming and J lost 5 bases, with 17 bases between them. The CDR3 sequence is CASSLEWWGSGYGYTF. In DNA, the CDR3 is TGTGCCAGCAGCTTGGAATGGTGGGGTTCGGGATATGGCTACACCTTC.

V usage is TRBV5-6 and J usage is TRBJ2-5, with 8 bases aligning to TRBD2. From germline, CDR1 is SGHDT and CDR2 YYEEEE. J lost 6 bases, V lost 0 bases, and 16 bases had no gene match. The CDR3 runs to 18 residues. CDR3 bases: TGTGCCAGCAGCTTGGTGGGCCCCGGGACTAGTTATATTCAGACCCAGTACTTC. Amino acid sequence: CASSLVGPGTSYIQTQYF.

The rearrangement links TRBV29-1 to TRBJ2-2; the D gene could be TRBD1 or TRBD2 (5 bases each). Germline lookup yields CDR1 SQVTM and CDR2 ANQGSEA. There are 12 residues in the CDR3. The V and J ends lost 4 bases and 3 bases respectively, with 6 bases between them. The CDR3 region is CSVGGYTGELFF. The DNA of the CDR3 is TGCAGCGTTGGGGGGTACACCGGGGAGCTGTTTTTT.

A remark on this clone: The sample has other DNA sequences that encode this CDR3 too. This chain uses TRBV11-2 with TRBJ2-2; 9 positions match TRBD1. Germline assignment: CDR1 SGHAT and CDR2 FQNNGV. This CDR3 comprises 15 residues. V was clipped by 5 bases and J by 5 bases; unmatched bases: 6. The chain's CDR3 is CASSQQGAGTGELFF. Written as DNA, the CDR3 is TGTGCCAGCAGCCAACAGGGGGCAGGAACCGGGGAGCTGTTTTTT.

The chain employs TRBV9 and TRBJ1-2, with 8 positions matching TRBD1. After removal of 5 bases from V and 4 bases from J, the junction contained 13 bases not matched to a gene. The CDR3 loop spans 16 amino acids. Germline V gene data show CDR1 as SGDLS and CDR2 as YYNGEE. CDR3 sequence: CASRASSSGGGYGYTF. The CDR3 DNA is TGTGCCAGCAGGGCCTCTTCATCAGGGGGCGGCTATGGCTACACCTTC.

The chain has TRBV4-3 and TRBJ1-2, with TRBD1 as a possible D gene (6 bases). Germline-derived CDR1 and CDR2 are LGHNA and YSLEER. The V end was cut by 2 bases, the J end by 1 base, with 11 bases between. This CDR3 region has 15 residues. CDR3 in DNA: TGCGCCAGCAGCCAAACCGGGACATTTAACTATGGCTACACCTTC. It yields the protein CASSQTGTFNYGYTF.

CDR3 residues: CASSSLEAGGSDTQYF. CDR3 bases: TGTGCCAGCAGCTCGCTCGAAGCGGGAGGTTCAGATACGCAGTATTTT. This rearrangement joins TRBV14 to TRBJ2-3, with TRBD2 matching over 9 bases. J gave up 4 bases and V 5 bases, and 10 bases lay outside the gene matches. This CDR3 is built from 16 residues. Germline-derived CDR1 and CDR2 are SGHDN and FVKESK.

This chain uses TRBV19 with TRBJ2-4; D ambiguous. V lost 4 bases to trimming and J lost 0 bases, with 4 bases between them. This CDR3 comprises 13 residues. CDR1 is LNHDA and CDR2 is SQIVND in the germline V gene (reference sequence). The CDR3 here is CASSNLAKNIQYF. CDR3 in DNA: TGTGCCAGTAGTAACTTAGCCAAAAACATTCAGTACTTC.